This T cell receptor (beta chain) was recorded in a study of cytomegalovirus exposure and HLA in healthy donors. The primer mix had 60 Vbeta and 13 Jbeta primers. TCRdb's table, derived via immunoSEQ multiplex PCR, lists solely in-frame clones and lacks some. The table records about 130,000 clones, around 8.5% of them present only once. Sampled while nominally healthy, donors likely had unrecorded immune exposures. The CDR3 consists of 13 residues. Germline lookup yields CDR1 SGHDN and CDR2 FVKESK. Trimming removed 4 bases at V and 8 bases at J, with 9 bases between. This TCR came from a man in his forties or fifties in good health and CMV-seronegative. Material: PBMCs. The chain is built from TRBV14 and TRBJ1-6, with D unclear. CDR3 protein: CASSPQLDSPLHF. DNA for the CDR3: TGTGCCAGCAGCCCCCAACTGGATTCACCCCTCCACTTT.